These T cell receptor beta chains were read from a single sample in a study of T cells in Graves' hyperthyroidism and ophthalmopathy. TCRdb analysed the multiplex PCR reads with MiXCR anew, one entry per CDR3 protein. In the table there are 500,000 to 750,000 distinct CDR3 sequences, approximately 15% of which are singletons. Sequenced material: blood. These receptors came from a woman younger than 45 with Graves' hyperthyroidism. CDR3s include the opening cysteine and the closing phenylalanine or tryptophan. A D gene is named only where the DNA matches it firmly. Rows give clone size only sometimes, using once, few, many, or a class for an expanded clone.

J,D,length,V,size,CDR3,DNA
TRBJ1-2,-,12,TRBV7-6,-,CASRAEGYGYTF,TGTGCCAGCAGGGCGGAGGGCTATGGCTACACCTTC
TRBJ2-7,TRBD1,15,TRBV6-2/TRBV6-3,-,CASSYPGTGPLEQYF,TGTGCCAGCAGTTATCCCGGGACAGGGCCCCTCGAGCAGTACTTC
TRBJ1-1,-,13,TRBV24-1,many,CATGSRRCTEAFF,TGTGCCACCGGTAGCCGTCGGTGCACTGAAGCTTTCTTT
TRBJ2-2,-,12,TRBV3-1,many,CASSQDTGELFF,TGTGCCAGCAGCCAAGATACCGGGGAGCTGTTTTTT
TRBJ2-1,TRBD2,13,TRBV28,-,CARASGAYNEQFF,TGTGCCAGAGCTAGCGGGGCCTACAATGAGCAGTTCTTC
TRBJ1-6,-,13,TRBV7-3,many,CASSLKPTSPLHF,TGTGCCAGCAGCTTAAAGCCAACGTCACCCCTCCACTTT
TRBJ2-7,TRBD1,16,TRBV15,many,CATSRDWDSYSYEQYF,TGTGCCACCAGCAGAGATTGGGACAGCTACTCCTACGAGCAGTACTTC
TRBJ2-7,TRBD1,14,TRBV7-2,-,CASSWDRALGEQYF,TGTGCCAGCAGCTGGGACAGGGCACTCGGCGAGCAGTACTTC
TRBJ2-2,-,17,TRBV28,many,CASITLADPTNTGELFF,TGTGCCAGCATCACTCTGGCGGACCCTACGAACACCGGGGAGCTGTTTTTT
TRBJ2-7,TRBD1,15,TRBV4-1,few,CASSHPGTGSYEQYF,TGCGCCAGCAGCCATCCCGGGACAGGGTCCTACGAGCAGTACTTC
TRBJ2-2,-,12,TRBV29-1,few,CTVEGVSGELFF,TGCACCGTGGAAGGGGTATCCGGGGAGCTGTTTTTT
TRBJ1-5,-,16,TRBV3-1,few,CASSQTSTGYHQPQHF,TGTGCCAGCAGCCAAACCTCTACAGGGTATCATCAGCCCCAGCATTTT
TRBJ1-3,-,16,TRBV11-2,-,CASSLAPTVSGNTIYF,TGTGCCAGCAGCTTAGCACCGACCGTCTCTGGAAACACCATATATTTT
TRBJ2-7,-,11,TRBV30,many,CAWSVRAEQYF,TGTGCCTGGAGTGTTCGTGCAGAGCAGTACTTC
TRBJ2-2,-,11,TRBV27,-,CASISTGELFF,TGTGCCAGCATTAGCACCGGGGAGCTGTTTTTT
TRBJ2-1,-,14,TRBV20-1,many,CSASQFLASNEQFF,TGCAGTGCTTCCCAATTCCTAGCGTCCAATGAGCAGTTCTTC
TRBJ1-1,-,14,TRBV7-9,many,CASSLEGRASEAFF,TGTGCCAGCAGCCTAGAGGGTAGGGCAAGTGAAGCTTTCTTT
TRBJ1-1,-,14,TRBV5-5,many,CASSLLVLNTEAFF,TGTGCCAGCAGCTTGTTGGTCTTGAACACTGAAGCTTTCTTT
TRBJ1-2,-,11,TRBV29-1,few,CSVEHYYGYTF,TGCAGCGTTGAACACTACTATGGCTACACCTTC
TRBJ1-1,-,14,TRBV9,-,CASSSRTWSTEAFF,TGTGCCAGCAGCTCCAGGACATGGAGCACTGAAGCTTTCTTT
TRBJ2-2,TRBD2,14,TRBV28,-,CARLSGRATGELFF,TGTGCCAGACTGAGCGGGAGGGCCACCGGGGAGCTGTTTTTT
TRBJ2-3,-,14,TRBV7-9,many,CASSRTTGADTQYF,TGTGCCAGCAGTAGAACGACGGGGGCGGATACGCAGTATTTT
TRBJ1-3,-,14,TRBV20-1,few,CSAVHGGSGNTIYF,TGCAGTGCCGTTCATGGGGGTTCTGGAAACACCATATATTTT
TRBJ2-1,-,17,TRBV5-8,few,CASSLVVGGYSYNEQFF,TGTGCCAGCAGCTTGGTGGTGGGCGGTTACTCCTACAATGAGCAGTTCTTC
TRBJ2-1,TRBD2,15,TRBV5-1,few,CASAPLAGVINEQSF,TGCGCCAGCGCCCCACTAGCGGGAGTTATCAATGAGCAGTCCTTC
TRBJ2-7,TRBD1,15,TRBV20-1,many,CSARDHWDSGYEQYF,TGCAGTGCTAGAGATCACTGGGACAGTGGATACGAGCAGTACTTC
TRBJ1-1,-,11,TRBV20-1,many,CSAIKNTEAFF,TGCAGTGCTATTAAGAACACTGAAGCTTTCTTT
TRBJ1-5,-,15,TRBV28,many,CASQVRGSGNQPQHF,TGTGCCAGCCAAGTTCGGGGGAGTGGGAATCAGCCCCAGCATTTT
TRBJ2-1,-,12,TRBV20-1,-,CSAVRDFQEQFF,TGCAGTGCCGTGCGGGACTTCCAAGAGCAGTTCTTC
TRBJ2-4,-,15,TRBV18,many,CASSPPSGFENIQYF,TGTGCCAGCTCACCACCATCCGGGTTCGAAAACATTCAGTACTTC
TRBJ2-3,-,14,TRBV19,few,CASRPSSSTDTQYF,TGTGCCAGTAGACCGTCGTCTAGCACAGATACGCAGTATTTT
TRBJ1-2,-,15,TRBV5-1,many,CASSLDGQRNYGYTF,TGCGCCAGCAGCTTGGATGGACAGCGAAACTATGGCTACACCTTC
TRBJ2-3,TRBD2,15,TRBV2,many,CASRGLAGPTDTQYF,TGTGCCAGCAGAGGACTAGCGGGACCCACAGATACGCAGTATTTT
TRBJ2-7,-,15,TRBV6-1,-,CASIGSSLGIYEQYF,TGTGCCAGCATCGGAAGCAGTTTAGGTATATACGAGCAGTACTTC
TRBJ2-7,-,14,TRBV27,many,CASSFFPASYEQYF,TGTGCCAGCAGTTTTTTTCCAGCCAGCTACGAGCAGTACTTC
TRBJ1-4,-,15,TRBV5-1,-,CASSLAGEVGEKLFF,TGCGCCAGCAGCTTGGCCGGGGAAGTCGGTGAAAAACTGTTTTTT
TRBJ1-2,-,14,TRBV7-3,many,CASSSLDSNYGYTF,TGTGCCAGCAGCTCCCTCGACAGTAACTATGGCTACACCTTC
TRBJ2-7,-,19,TRBV19,-,CASSWGLGRGAALSYEQYF,TGTGCCAGTAGTTGGGGGTTAGGGCGCGGAGCGGCCCTCTCCTACGAGCAGTACTTC
TRBJ1-5,-,15,TRBV19,few,CASSQSLNPHQPQHF,TGTGCCAGTAGTCAAAGCTTGAACCCTCATCAGCCCCAGCATTTT
TRBJ1-1,TRBD1,13,TRBV10-3,few,CAISRGLNTEAFF,TGTGCCATCAGTAGGGGGCTAAACACTGAAGCTTTCTTT
TRBJ2-7,TRBD2,15,TRBV20-1,few,CSARIGTSGSYEQYF,TGCAGTGCTAGGATCGGGACTAGCGGCTCCTACGAGCAGTACTTC
TRBJ1-5,-,14,TRBV28,many,CASSFEGVNQPQHF,TGTGCCAGCAGTTTTGAGGGGGTCAATCAGCCCCAGCATTTT
TRBJ2-7,-,15,TRBV20-1,-,CSADRGAAYSYEQYF,TGCAGTGCTGACCGGGGGGCGGCTTACTCCTACGAGCAGTACTTC
TRBJ1-4,TRBD1,14,TRBV30,-,CAWSQGQGEEKLFF,TGTGCCTGGAGTCAGGGACAGGGGGAGGAAAAACTGTTTTTT
TRBJ1-6,TRBD1,15,TRBV12-3/TRBV12-4,-,CASRAGGAGNSPLHF,TGTGCCAGCAGGGCAGGGGGCGCTGGCAATTCACCCCTCCACTTT
TRBJ2-7,TRBD2,19,TRBV5-7,many,CASSLAPGTSGRHSYEQYF,TGTGCCAGCAGCTTGGCCCCCGGGACTAGCGGGCGACACTCCTACGAGCAGTACTTC
TRBJ2-3,-,15,TRBV7-9,many,CASSLTLLSTDTQYF,TGTGCCAGCAGCTTAACCCTTCTAAGCACAGATACGCAGTATTTT
TRBJ2-1,-,15,TRBV19,-,CASKSGRGPYNEQFF,TGTGCCAGTAAATCAGGGAGGGGGCCCTACAATGAGCAGTTCTTC
TRBJ2-7,TRBD2,14,TRBV28,-,CASSFASGKYEQYF,TGTGCCAGCAGTTTTGCTAGCGGGAAATACGAGCAGTACTTC
TRBJ1-5,-,13,TRBV10-3,many,CAISDNRNQPQHF,TGTGCCATCAGTGATAACAGGAATCAGCCCCAGCATTTT
TRBJ1-5,-,13,TRBV10-3,few,CAIGSLGNQPQHF,TGTGCCATCGGCAGTCTGGGCAATCAGCCCCAGCATTTT